This T cell receptor (beta chain) was captured by sequencing in a study of blood T cells in healthy people across ages. Note on this clonotype: The junction differs from germline at one of its ends, possibly a read error.

The CDR3 runs to 15 residues. Germline assignment: CDR1 LNHDA and CDR2 SQIVND (reference sequence). Primed by a sample-barcoded 5' primer and a J-beta primer mix, a second PCR proceeded for about 7 to 11 cycles. Using its own MiXCR run on the 5' RACE reads, TCRdb lists one record per CDR3 protein. The data contain about 780,000 distinct CDR3 sequences, roughly 25% of them singletons. The sample was also reused in another study, on T cells of mothers and their children.

The chain has TRBV19 and TRBJ2-7; D may be TRBD1 or TRBD2 (5 bases each). Sequencing input: blood. The receptor was isolated from a boy between 10 and 17 years old in good health. The CDR3 is CASSKVFGASCEQYF. In DNA, the CDR3 is TGTGCCAGTAGTAAGGTCTTCGGGGCCTCCTGCGAGCAGTACTTC.